This T cell receptor (beta chain) was retrieved from a study of T cells in Graves' hyperthyroidism and ophthalmopathy. Study details: The initial diagnosis was the point when peripheral blood was collected, ahead of any treatment.

Study-level findings and limits: Appearing also in blood were most of the thyroid clonotypes expanded above 0.001.

The V end was cut by 2 bases, the J end by 7 bases, with 21 bases between. The CDR3 consists of 17 residues. Germline V gene data show CDR1 as SGHTA and CDR2 as FQGNSA. Regions amplified from RNA transcripts were the TCR beta CDR3 regions. The study used the HTBI primer set for a first-round RT-PCR of the TCR CDR3. MiXCR, applied by TCRdb to the multiplex PCR reads, yields one record per CDR3 protein. Seen here are 500,000 to 700,000 distinct CDR3 sequences, over 15% observed once, and the top ten hold 15% to 20%. Aged 18 to 65, the patients had hyperthyroidism that was newly diagnosed and had lasted under 2 months. It was uncontrolled infection, other autoimmune disease, pregnancy or lactation that excluded patients. In this sample, this clonotype turned up many times. Its target is not known.

Sequences were obtained from blood. The chain couples TRBV7-2 to TRBJ2-1; tentative D call: TRBD2 (7 bases). The TCR originated in a woman aged 18-29 years with Graves' hyperthyroidism. This CDR3 reads CASSLRGGGRPRNEQFF. The CDR3 DNA reads as TGTGCCAGCAGCTTAAGGGGGGGGGGGCGGCCGCGGAATGAGCAGTTCTTC. Using reference TRBV7-2 and TRBJ2-1 for the parts outside the CDR3, the full variable domain is GAGVSQSPSNKVTEKGKDVELRCDPISGHTALYWYRQSLGQGLEFLIYFQGNSAPDKSGLPSDRFSAERTGGSVSTLTIQRTQQEDSAVYLCASSLRGGGRPRNEQFFGPGTRLTVL.